The rows below give T cell receptor beta chains drawn from one sample of a study of CD8 T cells in Susac syndrome. TCRdb passed the immunoSEQ multiplex PCR reads through MiXCR, listing each CDR3 protein once. The table has 150,000 or so distinct CDR3 sequences, about 95% seen once. Sequencing was carried out using CD4+ T cells from PBMCs. The receptors stem from a human donor in good health. Each CDR3 is given with its conserved first and last residue. The D gene is left open where the match is weak. Where a row states a size, it is once, few, many or the class of an expanded clone; other rows omit it.

D	J	V	size	DNA	CDR3
NA	TRBJ2-3	TRBV4-3	NA	TGCGCCAGCAGCCAGAGGACTGGGTACGATACGCAGTATTTT	CASSQRTGYDTQYF
TRBD1	TRBJ2-7	TRBV3-1	NA	TGTGCCAGCAGCCATCAAATTCCGGGACAGGGGAGGTACGAGCAGTACTTC	CASSHQIPGQGRYEQYF
NA	TRBJ2-1	TRBV3-1	NA	TGTGCCAGCAGCCCCGACAGCCGAGAGCAGTTCTTC	CASSPDSREQFF
NA	TRBJ1-6	TRBV7-2	NA	TGTGCCAGCAGCCAACAGGGACACTATAATTCACCCCTCCACTTT	CASSQQGHYNSPLHF
TRBD1	TRBJ2-7	TRBV4-1	NA	TGCGCCAGCAGCTACAGGACAGGGGGATACGAGCAGTACTTC	CASSYRTGGYEQYF
NA	TRBJ2-6	TRBV7-9	NA	TGTGCCAGCAGGGCGGGGCTGAGCTCTGGGGCCAACGTCCTGACTTTC	CASRAGLSSGANVLTF
NA	TRBJ2-1	TRBV6-5	NA	TGTGCCAGCATGTCACTCCGGAGCTCCTACAATGAGCAGTTCTTC	CASMSLRSSYNEQFF
TRBD2	TRBJ2-5	TRBV9	NA	TGTGCCAGCAGCGTAGGGGGTAGCGGGGTCCAAGAGACCCAGTACTTC	CASSVGGSGVQETQYF
TRBD1	TRBJ1-6	TRBV3-1	NA	TGTGCCAGCGCCACGGGACAGGGGGTTCGGTCCCTCCACTTT	CASATGQGVRSLHF
TRBD1	TRBJ2-3	TRBV7-9	NA	TGTGCCAGCAGCGTATACCGGGACAGCTTTACAGATACGCAGTATTTT	CASSVYRDSFTDTQYF
NA	TRBJ1-2	TRBV13	NA	TGTGCCAGCAGCCAAAGGGGGGATCTGAAAGGCTACACCTTC	CASSQRGDLKGYTF
NA	TRBJ2-7	TRBV20-1	NA	TGCAGTGCTTGGACACCCTACGAGCAGTACTTC	CSAWTPYEQYF
NA	TRBJ2-3	TRBV4-3	NA	TGCGCCAGCAGCCAAGTAGCGTATATCGATACGCAGTATTTT	CASSQVAYIDTQYF
TRBD1	TRBJ1-6	TRBV6-6	NA	TGTGCCAGCAGTTCCGGGACAGGGGAATACAATTCACCCCTCCACTTT	CASSSGTGEYNSPLHF
NA	TRBJ1-1	TRBV6-2/TRBV6-3	NA	TGTGCCAGCAGTTCGAACGTGAACACTGAAGCTTTCTTT	CASSSNVNTEAFF
NA	TRBJ2-5	TRBV20-1	NA	TGCAGTGTACTCGTTAGGGACTTC	CSVLVRDF
NA	TRBJ2-7	TRBV5-1	NA	TGCGCCAGCAGCTTGTACGGATCCTACGAGCAGTACTTC	CASSLYGSYEQYF
NA	TRBJ2-3	TRBV4-3	NA	TGCGCCAGCAGCCAAGAGACCAGCACAGATACGCAGTATTTT	CASSQETSTDTQYF
NA	TRBJ2-1	TRBV4-3	NA	TGCGCCAGCAGCCTTAGCAACAGGGATATGGGTGAGCAGTTCTTC	CASSLSNRDMGEQFF
NA	TRBJ2-3	TRBV4-3	NA	TGCGCCAGCAGCCAACGACTGGGAGATACGCAGTATTTT	CASSQRLGDTQYF
NA	TRBJ1-1	TRBV6-2/TRBV6-3	NA	TGTGCCAGCAGTCGTACAGAGAACACTGAAGCTTTCTTT	CASSRTENTEAFF
NA	TRBJ1-2	TRBV20-1	NA	TGCAGTGCTAGAGAGCACGGGAACTATGGCTACACCTTC	CSAREHGNYGYTF
NA	TRBJ2-2	TRBV7-3	NA	TGTGCCAGCAGCTTAAACCCAGGGTCAGGGGAGCTGTTTTTT	CASSLNPGSGELFF
NA	TRBJ1-5	TRBV30	NA	TGTGCCTGGAGTGTGAATCGGCAGCCCCAGCATTTT	CAWSVNRQPQHF
NA	TRBJ2-5	TRBV10-3	NA	TGTGCCATCAGAGTAAACGGAGGGGGGGAGACCCAGTACTTC	CAIRVNGGGETQYF
NA	TRBJ2-7	TRBV30	NA	TGTGCCTGGAGTATGGGCAGGCTCTCCTACGAGCAGTACTTC	CAWSMGRLSYEQYF
NA	TRBJ2-3	TRBV24-1	NA	TGTGCCACCTCTCGGGGGAGTACAGATACGCAGTATTTT	CATSRGSTDTQYF
NA	TRBJ2-2	TRBV29-1	NA	TGCAGCGTTGAAGATATTGGGGAGCTGTTTTTT	CSVEDIGELFF
NA	TRBJ1-6	TRBV15	NA	TGTGCCACCAGCAGCCAAAGAGGTCGGGGGCTCGTGCCACCCCTCCACTTT	CATSSQRGRGLVPPLHF
NA	TRBJ2-2	TRBV12-3/TRBV12-4	NA	TGTGCCAGCGGAAAAGTAGGGTTCGCCGGGGAGCTGTTTTTT	CASGKVGFAGELFF
NA	TRBJ1-2	TRBV29-1	NA	TGCAGCGTTCGGGAGGAAGGGGGTTATGGCTACACCTTC	CSVREEGGYGYTF
NA	TRBJ1-2	TRBV4-3	NA	TGCGCCAGCAGCCGGGAAATACAGGGTCTATCCGGCTACACCTTC	CASSREIQGLSGYTF
NA	TRBJ1-1	TRBV29-1	NA	TGCAGTGTAGGACACCTGAACACTGAAGCTTTCTTT	CSVGHLNTEAFF
NA	TRBJ1-1	TRBV6-2/TRBV6-3	NA	TGTGCCAGCAGTTACCGGGTGGGGAACACTGAAGCTTTCTTT	CASSYRVGNTEAFF
NA	TRBJ1-5	TRBV6-2/TRBV6-3	NA	TGTGCCAGCAGTTCCAGGGGCAATCAGCCCCAGCATTTT	CASSSRGNQPQHF
NA	TRBJ2-2	TRBV25-1	NA	TGTGCCAGCAGCCCCAGGTCGAACACCGGGGAGCTGTTTTTT	CASSPRSNTGELFF
NA	TRBJ2-6	TRBV18	NA	TGTGCCAGCTCACTTCCCTCTGGGGCCAACGTCCTGACTTTC	CASSLPSGANVLTF
NA	TRBJ1-5	TRBV9	NA	TGTGCCAGCAGCGAGGGTGGGGGGAACAATCAGCCCCAGCATTTT	CASSEGGGNNQPQHF
NA	TRBJ1-2	TRBV6-5	NA	TGTGCCAGCAGTTACTCACTCAGGGGAGACTATGGCTACACCTTC	CASSYSLRGDYGYTF
NA	TRBJ2-1	TRBV6-5	NA	TGTGCCAGCAGTCGAGCCGGGGCCAATGAGCAGTTCTTC	CASSRAGANEQFF
NA	TRBJ2-5	TRBV3-1	few	TGTGCCAGCAGCCCCGGGACTTCACAAGAGACCCAGTACTTC	CASSPGTSQETQYF
NA	TRBJ2-1	TRBV6-5	NA	TGTGCCAGCAGTTACAGGGGCAAGGTTTACAATGAGCAGTTCTTC	CASSYRGKVYNEQFF
NA	TRBJ1-2	TRBV6-5	NA	TGTGCCAGCATGGGGGGTAATAACTATGGCTACACCTTC	CASMGGNNYGYTF
TRBD2	TRBJ2-5	TRBV5-1	NA	TGCGCCAGCAGGGGGACTAGTTTTGAGACCCAGTACTTC	CASRGTSFETQYF
NA	TRBJ2-7	TRBV19	NA	TGTGCCAGTAGCCGGGGATTTCCCTACGAGCAGTACTTC	CASSRGFPYEQYF
NA	TRBJ1-1	TRBV30	NA	TGTGCCTGGAGCGTTCGCAGGGGGAACACTGAAGCTTTCTTT	CAWSVRRGNTEAFF
NA	TRBJ2-7	TRBV29-1	NA	TGCAGCGCCGAAGCGACGGGGTCCTACGAGCAGTACTTC	CSAEATGSYEQYF
NA	TRBJ2-7	TRBV9	NA	TGTGCCAGCAGCGTAGCTACTACCACCTACGAGCAGTACTTC	CASSVATTTYEQYF
TRBD1	TRBJ2-3	TRBV30	NA	TGTGCCTGGAGTGTTTGGGACAGGAGCACAGATACGCAGTATTTT	CAWSVWDRSTDTQYF
TRBD1	TRBJ2-6	TRBV6-2/TRBV6-3	NA	TGTGCCAGCCGGGACAGGGTTGCTGGGGCCAACGTCCTGACTTTC	CASRDRVAGANVLTF
TRBD2	TRBJ2-3	TRBV5-1	once	TGCGCCAGCAGCGGGACTAGCGACACAGATACGCAGTATTTT	CASSGTSDTDTQYF
TRBD1	TRBJ1-1	TRBV29-1	NA	TGCAGCGCCGGACAGGGATCTACTGAAGCTTTCTTT	CSAGQGSTEAFF
NA	TRBJ2-3	TRBV20-1	NA	TGCAGTGCTAGACGCCGGACTAGCACAGATACGCAGTATTTT	CSARRRTSTDTQYF
TRBD1	TRBJ1-5	TRBV30	NA	TGTGCCTGTGGACAGGGCAACCAGCCCCAGCATTTT	CACGQGNQPQHF
TRBD2	TRBJ2-5	TRBV20-1	NA	TGCAGTGGCTTCGGGACTAGCGGGACCCAGTACTTC	CSGFGTSGTQYF